The clone carrying this T cell receptor gamma chain was seen many times. A much larger clone is a single base away; this may be a read error. The identical CDR3 is also encoded by other nucleotide sequences in the sample. Flow sorting of PBMC yielded separate Vgamma9/Vdelta2+ and Vdelta2-negative gammadelta T cell populations for bulk repertoire analysis. The entry originates in a study of γδ T cells in repeated Plasmodium falciparum infection. On the study more broadly: Timepoints: baseline, immediately before selected infections, and 21 days after every infection.

V shed 12 bases and J 12 bases; nucleotides not matched to a gene: 11. This CDR3 contains 9 residues. The germline V gene encodes CDR1 GITISATS and CDR2 ISYDGTV (reference sequence). Sequencing covered both gamma and delta TCR chains per sample. TCRdb redid clone calling on the multiplex PCR reads using CATT. The sample contains over 25,000 gamma-chain clones, 3% of which appear only once. This receptor was taken from a pool of human donors (malaria-infected and uninfected, not separated). The sequenced sample consisted of gamma-delta T cells from blood. The V gene is TRGV9, the J gene TRGJ1 or TRGJ2. The CDR3 DNA sequence: TGTGCCCTGTATTCCCGGAAACTCTTT. It codes for CALYSRKLF.